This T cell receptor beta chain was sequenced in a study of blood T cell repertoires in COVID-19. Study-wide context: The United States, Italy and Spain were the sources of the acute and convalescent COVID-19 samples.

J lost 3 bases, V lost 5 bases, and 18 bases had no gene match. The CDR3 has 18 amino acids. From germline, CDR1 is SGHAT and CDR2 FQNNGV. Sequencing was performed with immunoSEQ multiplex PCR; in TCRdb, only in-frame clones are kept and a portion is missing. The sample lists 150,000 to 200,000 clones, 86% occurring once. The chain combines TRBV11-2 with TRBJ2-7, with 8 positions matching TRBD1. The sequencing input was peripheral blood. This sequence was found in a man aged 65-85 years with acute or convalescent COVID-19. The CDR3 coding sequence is TGTGCCAGCAGCGCCACCTACCAATTGGACAGGGCCGACTACGAGCAGTACTTC. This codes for CASSATYQLDRADYEQYF.